Sequencing of this T cell receptor (beta chain) was carried out in a study of long-term antiretroviral therapy in people with HIV. Cryopreserved PBMC numbered roughly 0.9-11 million per sample before DNA extraction. This clone was counted only a few times. As yet, its antigen is unknown. It was version v3.0 of the immunoSEQ assay that was run at survey level. Sequenced by immunoSEQ multiplex PCR; TCRdb stores in-frame clones only, minus some. The sample contains more than 6,500 clones, around 70% of which appear only once. The study, taken as a whole, reports: Post-treatment diversity went higher with ART but stayed below transplant donor controls. Repertoires in HIV (unlike those of controls) had narrower CDR3 length ranges.

This CDR3 region has 16 residues. Deletions cut 10 bases from V and 6 bases from J, with 25 bases between. The V gene's germline CDR1 is WNHNN and CDR2 SYGVQD (reference sequence). Sequencing was performed on unsorted PBMCs, taken 0.1 years before starting antiretroviral therapy. This TCR was sampled from a young man with HIV. This rearrangement joins TRBV10-1 to TRBJ1-5, with D maybe TRBD1 (5 bases). The DNA for the CDR3 is TGCGCCACCGTACCTCGGGCCGGGGGGTTAGGTCAGCCCCAGCATTTT. Its translation is CATVPRAGGLGQPQHF.